This T cell receptor beta chain was sequenced in a study of T cells in Graves' hyperthyroidism and ophthalmopathy (dated by TCRdb to about 2019). About the study as a whole: Peripheral blood was sampled at the time of initial diagnosis, prior to any treatment. To identify distinguishing TCR V-J signatures, a discovery cohort of some 100 patients was used, comprising 40 to 45 with Graves' ophthalmopathy and roughly 60 with stable Graves' hyperthyroidism. Prospective prediction of ophthalmopathy was tested in an independent validation cohort consisting of 18 to 20 hyperthyroidism patients and 15 or so patients who later progressed to ophthalmopathy. The 100 discovery patients were divided at random into training and test sets in a 7:3 ratio. After blood sampling, hyperthyroidism patients were treated with methimazole at a starting dose of 30 mg daily, and ophthalmopathy patients were treated with high-dose intravenous methylprednisolone. The paper reports TCR Vbeta CDR3 sequencing of some 140 peripheral blood samples: some 44 ophthalmopathy, 70 to 85 hyperthyroidism and about 17 progressor patients. The study also compared thyroid tissue and blood T-cell repertoires from roughly 6 Graves' hyperthyroidism patients. The paper's findings and limits, for the study overall: Most expanded thyroid clonotypes (frequency above 0.001) were also detected in blood, a finding suggesting that blood repertoires may reflect thyroid immune responses. A model built on a 13 V-J signature distinguished ophthalmopathy from stable hyperthyroidism, reaching 87.88% sensitivity and around 81% specificity in cross-validation and 80%/75% in testing. During validation, the model predicted progression to ophthalmopathy a median of around 7 months ahead of onset, with approximately 70% sensitivity and almost 75% specificity. Sample size was not statistically predetermined, and blinding of investigators to group allocation was not performed.

This clonotype was seen many times. Its antigen has not been determined. No base quality information exists; no much larger clone differs at one position. Trimming accounts for 6 bases at V and 7 bases at J, while the number of junction bases matched to no gene is 10. There are 15 amino acids in the CDR3, from cysteine to phenylalanine inclusive. Only the CDR3 DNA is retained, 45 bases long and in frame from the first base. The germline V gene supplies CDR1 SNHLY and CDR2 FYNNEI. Moderately to severely active disease, a Clinical Activity Score of at least 3, a NOSPECS grade of at least 4, and a duration under 3 months were present in ophthalmopathy patients. The study excluded patients with uncontrolled infections, other autoimmune diseases, pregnancy or lactation. Diagnoses relied on clinical symptoms, serum thyroxine and TRAb, thyroid ultrasound and orbital computed tomography. PBMCs were separated from around 9.1 ml of fresh peripheral blood using Ficoll-Paque density gradient centrifugation. Trizol reagent was used to extract total RNA, and RNA quality was then checked on an Agilent 2100 Bioanalyzer.

The TCR beta CDR3 regions were amplified from the RNA transcripts. The TCR CDR3 was subjected to a first round of RT-PCR using the HTBI primer set and the Qiagen OneStep RT-PCR kit. A second multiplex PCR round built the libraries, followed by size selection and purification. Sequencing of the libraries was done on an Illumina HiSeq2000 using paired-end 100 bp reads. The original pipeline was this. SOAPnuke was used to process the raw data, throwing out any read that contained adapters or uncalled bases, had a mean Phred below 15, or lacked an exact constant-primer or identifier match. High-quality paired reads were merged using COPE v1.2.5, and each unique nucleotide sequence was defined as a clonotype. MiTCR v1.1 was used to align clonotypes to the IMGT TRBV, TRBD and TRBJ reference segments. The analysis was restricted to V-J combinations with a frequency above 0.0001, which together covered roughly 99% of the repertoires. A TCS score was defined as the ratio of F50 (clonal expansion) to E x V (chaos), with BLOSUM62-based TCRdist applied between CDR3 peptides within each V-J. Welch's t-statistics and random forest reduced roughly 530 V-J features to about 12, which were used in a naive Bayes classifier (R e1071). The similarity between thyroid and blood repertoires was quantified using the Morisita-Horn index. TCRdb handled the public reads itself, with Q25 trimming in fastp and clone calling in MiXCR, and kept productive beta chains. Every CDR3 protein is listed once, alongside the most common genes and DNA of its rows. TCRdb assigned the V and J calls; the authors' analysis was not used. This sample is represented by roughly 560,000 distinct CDR3 sequences; over 12% of them were singletons. 3.5% to 4.5% of the sample rests with the top ten.

Input material: blood. In this chain, TRBV2 is recombined with TRBJ1-5; TRBD1 matches 9 bases in the middle. The origin of this receptor is a woman in her thirties or forties with Graves' ophthalmopathy. The DNA sequence follows: TGTGCCAGCAGAACCGGGACAGGGACACGGCAGCCCCAGCATTTT. This yields the protein CASRTGTGTRQPQHF.